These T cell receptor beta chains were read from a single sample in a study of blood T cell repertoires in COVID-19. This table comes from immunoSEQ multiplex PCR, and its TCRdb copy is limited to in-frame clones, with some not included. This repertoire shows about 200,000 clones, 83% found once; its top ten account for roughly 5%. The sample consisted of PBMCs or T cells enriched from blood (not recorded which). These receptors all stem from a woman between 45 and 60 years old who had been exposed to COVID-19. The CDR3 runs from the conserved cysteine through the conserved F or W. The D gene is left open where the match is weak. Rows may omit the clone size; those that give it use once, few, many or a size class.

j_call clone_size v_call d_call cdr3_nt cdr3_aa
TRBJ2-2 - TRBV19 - TGTGCCAGTAGCCAGGGGAACACCGGGGAGCTGTTTTTT CASSQGNTGELFF
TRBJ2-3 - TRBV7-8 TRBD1 TGTGCCAGCAGCGCCGGACAGGGGGCTGTGGATACGCAGTATTTT CASSAGQGAVDTQYF
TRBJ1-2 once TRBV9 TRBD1 TGTGCCAGCAGCGAGGGGGCAAACTATGGCTACACCTTC CASSEGANYGYTF
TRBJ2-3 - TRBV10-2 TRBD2 TGCGCCAGCAGTGAGTCCCTAGCGGGGGAGGTAGATACGCAGTATTTT CASSESLAGEVDTQYF
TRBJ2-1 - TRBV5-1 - TGCGCCAGCACACGCGGGGACTACAATGAGCAGTTCTTC CASTRGDYNEQFF
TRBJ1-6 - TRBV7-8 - TGTGCCAGCAGCAAGGGACTGACGAGCTCCTATAATTCACCCCTCCACTTT CASSKGLTSSYNSPLHF
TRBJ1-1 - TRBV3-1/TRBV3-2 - TGTGCCAGCAGCCAAGGAGCAAGACTTACGGACACTGAAGCTTTCTTT CASSQGARLTDTEAFF
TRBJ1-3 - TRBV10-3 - TGTGCCATCAGTGACAGGGCCGGAAACACCATATATTTT CAISDRAGNTIYF
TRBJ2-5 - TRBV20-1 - TGCAGTGCTAGTGACCGAGAGACCCAGTACTTC CSASDRETQYF
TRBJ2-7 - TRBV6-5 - TGTGCCGCTCAAGGGGCCTACGAGCAGTACTTC CAAQGAYEQYF
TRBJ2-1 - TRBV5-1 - TGCGCCAGCAGCCCGGTTAGCGGCTCCTACAATGAGCAGTTCTTC CASSPVSGSYNEQFF
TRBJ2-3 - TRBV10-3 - TGTGCCATCAGTGAATCGAGACAGAGGGGGACAGATACGCAGTATTTT CAISESRQRGTDTQYF
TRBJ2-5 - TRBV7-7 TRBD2 TGTGCCAGCAGCCCCCGGGGTCGGCGGGAGGAAGAGACCCAGTACTTC CASSPRGRREEETQYF
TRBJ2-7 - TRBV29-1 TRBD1 TGCAGCGTGGGGACAGGGGGCACATCCTACGAGCAGTACTTC CSVGTGGTSYEQYF
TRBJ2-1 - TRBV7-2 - TGTGCCAGCAGCTCACTATACGGGTACAATGAGCAGTTCTTC CASSSLYGYNEQFF
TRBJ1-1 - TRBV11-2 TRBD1 TGTGCCAGCAGCTCTCGGGACAGAGCTGAAGCTTTCTTT CASSSRDRAEAFF
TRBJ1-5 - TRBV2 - TGTGCCAGCAGTGTAGACAGTATAAGCAATCAGCCCCAGCATTTT CASSVDSISNQPQHF
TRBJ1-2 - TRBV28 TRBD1 TGTGCCAGCTCTCCCGGGACAGGGAAGAGGGGCTACACCTTC CASSPGTGKRGYTF
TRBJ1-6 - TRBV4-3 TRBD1 TGCGCCAGCAGCCAAGCTTGGACAGGGGGCGATTCACCCCTCCACTTT CASSQAWTGGDSPLHF
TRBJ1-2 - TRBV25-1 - TGTGCCAGCAGTGGCACGCGGGGGGACTTCTATGGCTACACCTTC CASSGTRGDFYGYTF
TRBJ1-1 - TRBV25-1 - TGTGCCAGTGTCCCCGGGGGGGCTGAAGCTTTCTTT CASVPGGAEAFF
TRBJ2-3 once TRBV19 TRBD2 TGTGCCAGTAGTGCCCCTGGGCTAGCGGGCACAGATACGCAGTATTTT CASSAPGLAGTDTQYF
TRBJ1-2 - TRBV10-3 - TGTGCCTCCGGGGGGAACTATGGCTACACCTTC CASGGNYGYTF
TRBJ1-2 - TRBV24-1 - TGTGCCACCGGGGTCGGAGGGGATGGAAACTATGGCTACACCTTC CATGVGGDGNYGYTF
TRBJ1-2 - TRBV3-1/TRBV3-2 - TGTGCCAGCAGCCAAGGGGGGAGGGGATACACCTATGGCTACACCTTC CASSQGGRGYTYGYTF
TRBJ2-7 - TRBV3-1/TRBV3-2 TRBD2 TGTGCCAGCAGTCGAATAGCGGGGCAAGTCCCCGAGCAGTACTTC CASSRIAGQVPEQYF
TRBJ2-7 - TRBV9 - TGTGCCAGCAGCCTGGGGGGGGCCTCCTACGAGCAGTACTTC CASSLGGASYEQYF
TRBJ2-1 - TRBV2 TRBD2 TGTGCCAGCTGTAGACTAGCGGCGCTTCCGACCTACAATGAGCAGTTCTTC CASCRLAALPTYNEQFF
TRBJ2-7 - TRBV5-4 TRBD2 TGTGCCAGCAGCGGAGGGACTAGCGGGTTTGGAGAAGAGCAGTACTTC CASSGGTSGFGEEQYF